These 4 T cell receptor beta chains came from one sample sequenced in a study of cytomegalovirus exposure and HLA in healthy donors. It was with 60 Vbeta and 13 Jbeta primers that the PCR ran. The method was immunoSEQ multiplex PCR; TCRdb's version includes in-frame clones alone and lacks a portion of them. The sample has some 85,000 clones, around 76% seen once. Sequenced material: PBMCs. The source is a man between 18 and 35 years old in good health and CMV-seropositive.

V gene TRBV10-3 combines with J gene TRBJ2-6, with TRBD1 as a possible D gene (6 bases). Germline lookup yields CDR1 ENHRY and CDR2 SYGVKD. The CDR3 loop spans 16 amino acids. V was clipped by 5 bases and J by 0 bases, with 11 bases between them. The CDR3 protein is CAISTGQSSGANVLTF. CDR3 bases: TGTGCCATCAGTACTGGACAGAGCTCTGGGGCCAACGTCCTGACTTTC.

This rearrangement joins TRBV19 to TRBJ2-1; D call uncertain. The V end was cut by 6 bases, the J end by 5 bases, with 8 bases between. The CDR3 runs 12 residues. The germline V gene encodes CDR1 LNHDA and CDR2 SQIVND (reference sequence). The CDR3, as DNA: TGTGCCAGTAGGAAGGCGGACAATGAGCAGTTCTTC. It yields the protein CASRKADNEQFF.

This clone appeared a few times. The chain recombines TRBV6-1 with TRBJ1-5; D perhaps matches TRBD1 (6 bases). The CDR3 runs to 13 residues. Trimming removed 3 bases from V and 4 bases from J, with 7 bases in between. From germline, CDR1 is MNHNS and CDR2 SASEGT. The CDR3 loop is CASSDDRNQPQHF. The DNA of the CDR3 is TGTGCCAGCAGTGACGACAGGAATCAGCCCCAGCATTTT.

The V call is TRBV6-5, the J call TRBJ1-1; TRBD1 is a possible D gene (6 bases). Germline CDR1 and CDR2: MNHEY and SVGAGI. Trimming shortened V by 5 bases and J by 4 bases, and 14 bases separated the two germline ends. The CDR3 extends over 14 amino acids. CDR3 bases: TGTGCCAGCAGTATCAGGGGAGGGGTCACTGAAGCTTTCTTT. This gives the protein CASSIRGGVTEAFF.